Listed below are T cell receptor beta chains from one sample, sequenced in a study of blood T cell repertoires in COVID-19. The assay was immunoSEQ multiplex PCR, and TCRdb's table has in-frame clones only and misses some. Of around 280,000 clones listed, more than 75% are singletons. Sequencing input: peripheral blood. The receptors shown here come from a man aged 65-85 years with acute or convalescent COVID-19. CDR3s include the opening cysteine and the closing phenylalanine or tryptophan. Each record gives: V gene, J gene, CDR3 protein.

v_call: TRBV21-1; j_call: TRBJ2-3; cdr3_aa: CASSKACPGDTQYF
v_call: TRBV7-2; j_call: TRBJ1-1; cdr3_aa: CASSFQGGTNEAFF
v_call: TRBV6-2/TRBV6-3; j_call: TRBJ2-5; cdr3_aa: CASSSLAGAQETQYF
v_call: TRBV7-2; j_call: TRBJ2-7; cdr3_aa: CASSPGLARSYEQYF
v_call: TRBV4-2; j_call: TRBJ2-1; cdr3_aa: CASSRWSGGANYNEQFF
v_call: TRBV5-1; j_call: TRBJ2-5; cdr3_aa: CASSSGQGGRETQYF
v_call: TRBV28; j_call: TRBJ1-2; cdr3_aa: CASTGDYGYTF
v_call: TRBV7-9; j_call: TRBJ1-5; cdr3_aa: CASSLGGDQPQHF
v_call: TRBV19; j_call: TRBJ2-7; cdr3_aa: CASRNTGSYEQYF
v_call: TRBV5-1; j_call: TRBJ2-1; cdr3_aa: CASSPLAGSSYNEQFF
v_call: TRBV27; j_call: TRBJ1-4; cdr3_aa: CASSLAPRGGEKLFF
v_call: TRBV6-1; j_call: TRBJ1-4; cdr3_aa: CASSDRDSRNEKLFF
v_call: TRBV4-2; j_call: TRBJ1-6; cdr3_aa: CASSQDTGDNSPLHF
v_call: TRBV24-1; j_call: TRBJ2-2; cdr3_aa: CATSDDRATDTGELFF
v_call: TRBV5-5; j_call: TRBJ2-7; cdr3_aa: CASSLQGRDEQYF
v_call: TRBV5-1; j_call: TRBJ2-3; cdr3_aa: CASRGGDTDTQYF
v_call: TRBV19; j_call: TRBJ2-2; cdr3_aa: CASSIGSQGSGELFF
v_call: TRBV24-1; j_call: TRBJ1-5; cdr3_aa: CATSDPGTGLGLPQHF
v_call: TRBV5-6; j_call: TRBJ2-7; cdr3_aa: CASSLPGTSGRASSYEQYF
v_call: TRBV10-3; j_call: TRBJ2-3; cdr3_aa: CAISGSVDRLTDTQYF
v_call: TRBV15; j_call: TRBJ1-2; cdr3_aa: CATSRDLKQGTTLYGYTF
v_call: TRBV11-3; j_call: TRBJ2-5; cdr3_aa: CASSSGTGQETQYF
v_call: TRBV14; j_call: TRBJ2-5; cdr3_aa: CASSHPSRETQYF
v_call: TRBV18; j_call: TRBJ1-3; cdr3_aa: CASSSGASGNTIYF
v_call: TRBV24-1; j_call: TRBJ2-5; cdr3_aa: CATSDFPGARQETQYF
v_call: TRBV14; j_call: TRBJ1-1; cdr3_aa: CASSQATGDTEAFF
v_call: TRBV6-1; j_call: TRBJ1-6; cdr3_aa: CASSEILSSYNSPLHF
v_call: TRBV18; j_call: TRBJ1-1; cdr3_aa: CASSPSGNLDTEAFF
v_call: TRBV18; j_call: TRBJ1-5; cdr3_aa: CASSPTGGAGQPQHF
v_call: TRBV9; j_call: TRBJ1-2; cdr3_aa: CASSRQGLNYGYTF
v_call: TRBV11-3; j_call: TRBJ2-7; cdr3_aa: CASSLGMRTGGDEQYF
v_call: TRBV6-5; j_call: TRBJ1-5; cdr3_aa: CASSNRGDQPQHF
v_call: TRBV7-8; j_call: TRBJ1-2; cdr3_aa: CASSRLQGAGYTF
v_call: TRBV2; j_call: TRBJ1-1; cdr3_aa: CASRVRTGGNTEAFF
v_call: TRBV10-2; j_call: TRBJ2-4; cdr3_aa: CASRNTGAQNIQYF
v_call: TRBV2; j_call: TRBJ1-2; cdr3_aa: CASSGLQAYGYTF
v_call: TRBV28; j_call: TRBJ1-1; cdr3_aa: CASRGPNRRNTEAFF